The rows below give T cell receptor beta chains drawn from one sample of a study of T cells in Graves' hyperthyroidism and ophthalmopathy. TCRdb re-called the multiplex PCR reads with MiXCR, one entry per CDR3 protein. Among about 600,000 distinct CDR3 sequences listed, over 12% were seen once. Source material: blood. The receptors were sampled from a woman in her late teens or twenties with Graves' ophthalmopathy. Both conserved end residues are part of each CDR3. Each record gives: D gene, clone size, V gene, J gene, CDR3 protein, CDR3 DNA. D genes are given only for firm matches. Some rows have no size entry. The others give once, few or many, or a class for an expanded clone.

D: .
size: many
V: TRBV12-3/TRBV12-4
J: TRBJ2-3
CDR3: CASSLARKLDTQYF
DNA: TGTGCCAGCAGTTTAGCGCGCAAGTTGGATACGCAGTATTTT

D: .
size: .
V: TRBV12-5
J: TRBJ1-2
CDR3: CASGLGNDYGYTF
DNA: TGTGCTAGTGGTTTGGGCAACGACTATGGCTACACCTTC

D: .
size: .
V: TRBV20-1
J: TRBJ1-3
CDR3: CSARVWGSGGNTIYF
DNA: TGCAGTGCTAGAGTTTGGGGCTCTGGTGGAAACACCATATATTTT

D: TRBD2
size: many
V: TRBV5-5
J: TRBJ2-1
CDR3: CASSLLSGRYNEQFF
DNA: TGTGCCAGCAGCTTGCTTAGCGGGAGATACAATGAGCAGTTCTTC

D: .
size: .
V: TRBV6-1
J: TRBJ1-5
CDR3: CTSKGVGNQPQHF
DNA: TGTACCAGCAAGGGCGTTGGGAATCAGCCCCAGCATTTT

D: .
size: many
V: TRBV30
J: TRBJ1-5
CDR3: CAWARGGGNQPQHF
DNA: TGTGCCTGGGCCCGGGGGGGCGGCAATCAGCCCCAGCATTTT

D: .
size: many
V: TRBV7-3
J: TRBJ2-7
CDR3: CASSLTGQREQYF
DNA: TGTGCCAGCAGCTTAACAGGGCAGCGCGAGCAGTACTTC

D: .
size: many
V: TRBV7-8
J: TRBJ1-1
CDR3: CASSLFRGRTNTEAFF
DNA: TGTGCCAGCAGCCTGTTCAGGGGACGGACGAACACTGAAGCTTTCTTT

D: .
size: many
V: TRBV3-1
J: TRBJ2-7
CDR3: CASSQDRYPERLDEQYF
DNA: TGTGCCAGCAGCCAAGATCGGTATCCAGAAAGGTTAGACGAGCAGTACTTC

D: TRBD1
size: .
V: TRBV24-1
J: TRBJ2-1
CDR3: CATSPTGTGQYNEQFF
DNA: TGTGCCACCAGTCCTACCGGGACAGGGCAATACAATGAGCAGTTCTTC

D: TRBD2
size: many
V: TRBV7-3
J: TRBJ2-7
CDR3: CASSLSGRSYEQYF
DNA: TGTGCCAGCAGCTTAAGCGGGAGGTCCTACGAGCAGTACTTC

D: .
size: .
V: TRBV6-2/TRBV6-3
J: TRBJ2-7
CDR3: CACSLGYTYEQYF
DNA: TGTGCCTGCAGCCTCGGATACACCTACGAGCAGTACTTC

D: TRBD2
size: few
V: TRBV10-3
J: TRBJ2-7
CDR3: CAISVLHPTSPLAAYEQHF
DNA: TGTGCCATCAGTGTTCTACACCCGACTAGCCCCCTCGCGGCCTACGAGCAGCACTTC

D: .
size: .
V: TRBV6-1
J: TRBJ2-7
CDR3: CASSELEYEQYF
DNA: TGTGCCAGCAGCGAACTGGAATACGAGCAGTACTTC

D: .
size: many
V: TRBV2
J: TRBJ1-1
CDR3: CASSVDRDTEAFF
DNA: TGTGCCAGCAGCGTGGACAGAGACACTGAAGCTTTCTTT

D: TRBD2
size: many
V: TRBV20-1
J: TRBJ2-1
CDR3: CSAQLGLAGEWDEQFF
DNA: TGCAGTGCCCAACTTGGACTAGCGGGAGAGTGGGATGAGCAGTTCTTC

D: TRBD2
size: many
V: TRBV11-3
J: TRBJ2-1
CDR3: CASSLAPGLAVYNEQFF
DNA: TGTGCCAGCAGCTTAGCCCCGGGACTAGCGGTCTACAATGAGCAGTTCTTC

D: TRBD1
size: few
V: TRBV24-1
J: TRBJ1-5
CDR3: CATSEDDRDGNQPQHF
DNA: TGTGCCACCAGTGAGGACGACAGGGATGGCAATCAGCCCCAGCATTTT

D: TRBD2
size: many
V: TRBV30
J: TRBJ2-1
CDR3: CAWSGIAGEGEQFF
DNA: TGTGCCTGGAGTGGGATAGCGGGAGAAGGTGAGCAGTTCTTC

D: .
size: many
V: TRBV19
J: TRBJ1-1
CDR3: CASSTLLGGLTEAFF
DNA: TGTGCCAGTAGTACCCTCCTTGGGGGACTCACTGAAGCTTTCTTT

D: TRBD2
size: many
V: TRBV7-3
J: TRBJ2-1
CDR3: CASSLTLTSGLINEQFF
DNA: TGTGCCAGCAGCTTAACGTTAACTAGCGGGCTAATAAATGAGCAGTTCTTC

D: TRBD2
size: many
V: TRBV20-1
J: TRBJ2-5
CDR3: CSARDRAGGIPPQYF
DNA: TGCAGTGCTAGAGATAGGGCGGGAGGAATTCCTCCCCAGTACTTC

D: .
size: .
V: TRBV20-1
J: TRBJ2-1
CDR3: CSAEPSEYNEQFF
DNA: TGCAGTGCGGAACCTAGCGAGTACAATGAGCAGTTCTTC

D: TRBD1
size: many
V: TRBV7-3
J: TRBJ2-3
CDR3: CASSLTGQGGTDTQYF
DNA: TGTGCCAGCAGTCTGACGGGACAGGGTGGCACAGATACGCAGTATTTT

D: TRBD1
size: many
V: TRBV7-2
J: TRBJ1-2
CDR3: CASSLSKGANDYGYTF
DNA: TGTGCCAGCAGCTTAAGTAAGGGGGCGAACGACTATGGCTACACCTTC